A selection of T cell receptor beta chains follows, all from one sample in a study of T cell repertoires in cytomegalovirus infection. TCRdb reanalysed the reads using MiXCR and keeps one entry per CDR3 protein. The table records around 710,000 distinct CDR3 sequences, 25% to 35% of them present only once. No antigen has been identified for these receptors. The sequencing used cultured CD8+ T cells from PBMCs, collected from culture after CMV antigen stimulation. Receptors originate from a human donor in good health (CMV status not recorded). Some clones in this sample may be carry-over from other donors' samples. Each CDR3 is given with its conserved first and last residue. The order of the fields is CDR3 length, V gene, clone size, CDR3 protein. Clone size is not always given. Where it is, it says once, few, many or a class for expanded clones.

>15|TRBV9|many
CASSAEWSRDYGYTF
>14|TRBV10-2|NA
CASSEGPGNTEAFF
>14|TRBV19|NA
CASSGRKSAETQYF
>14|TRBV7-6|many
CASSLETGNTEAFF
>14|TRBV12-3/TRBV12-4|NA
CASSFETGYDEQFF
>15|TRBV28|many
CASTPGGDNTGELFF
>17|TRBV12-3/TRBV12-4|NA
CASSHPNDRGSNYGYTF
>13|TRBV7-3|many
CASSLKGTDTQYF
>13|TRBV27|few
CASGWASNEKLFF
>16|TRBV6-5|NA
CASSYFPGPSTDTQYF
>13|TRBV20-1|few
CSARTGERTEAFF
>19|TRBV7-6|NA
CASSFTANPSGGAYNEQFF
>12|TRBV29-1|few
CSVEKGSGELFF
>16|TRBV7-6|few
CASSLISGGAGETQYF
>14|TRBV12-3/TRBV12-4|few
CASRQAGARETQYF
>14|TRBV5-5|NA
CASSTGQGTDEQYF
>13|TRBV20-1|NA
CSASDGEYNEQFF
>17|TRBV12-3/TRBV12-4|NA
CASSWAFSDRLNGGYTF
>15|TRBV4-3|NA
CASSQSYTGNEKLFF
>16|TRBV6-5|NA
CASSTDISSYNSPLHF
>16|TRBV6-5|NA
CASSYSVAGAYNEQFF
>15|TRBV29-1|NA
CSVDKRGGLGNEQFF
>16|TRBV6-6|NA
CASSKWDRLNTGELFF
>15|TRBV4-1|NA
CASSQDRRINQPQHF
>16|TRBV5-4|few
CASSSVDRTDIYGYTF
>13|TRBV25-1|NA
CASTGGVGETQYF
>15|TRBV12-5|few
CASGYDRGGNQPQHF
>14|TRBV6-2/TRBV6-3|NA
CASSYHKGTGIQYF
>15|TRBV28|NA
CASSLWGGQGDTQYF
>14|TRBV18|many
CASSPVVDGNTIYF
>16|TRBV7-9|few
CASSSGTGLDKNIQYF
>14|TRBV12-3/TRBV12-4|many
CASSLAGNTGELFF
>17|TRBV9|NA
CASSLRGGLEGSDTQYF